Each of the 32 T cell receptor beta chains below was sequenced from the same sample in a study of graft-versus-host responses after intestinal transplantation. TCRdb keeps only in-frame clones here, not all; method: immunoSEQ multiplex PCR. The profile shows about 54,000 clones, 91% of them singletons. The sequences come from PBMCs, collected around 95 weeks after intestinal transplant. The source is a human patient who received an intestinal transplant, so some T cells may come from the graft donor.

This clone was counted only a few times. The genes are TRBV9 and TRBJ2-3; the D is unclear. The V end lost 6 bases, the J end lost 0 bases, and 11 bases lay between the germline ends. CDR1 and CDR2 from the germline V gene are SGDLS and YYNGEE. The CDR3 runs to 14 residues. Here the CDR3 reads CASTSLTSTDTQYF. For the CDR3, the DNA is TGTGCCAGCACCTCGTTGACGAGCACAGATACGCAGTATTTT.

The chain links TRBV7-9 to TRBJ1-3; D unclear. The CDR3 has 13 residues. Looked up from germline, CDR1 is SEHNR and CDR2 is FQNEAQ (reference sequence). The ends were cut back, 3 bases at V and 2 bases at J, with 5 bases in the middle. The CDR3 region is CASSLGTGNTIYF. The CDR3 DNA reads TGTGCCAGCAGCTTGGGGACTGGAAACACCATATATTTT.

Only one count was recorded for this clone. This chain connects TRBV5-1 to TRBJ2-1; 8 bases align to TRBD2. The junction had 13 bases not matched to a gene; V was cut back by 8 bases and J by 9 bases. This CDR3 contains 14 residues. The germline V gene encodes CDR1 SGHRS and CDR2 YFSETQ. CDR3 loop: CASTDIAGLGEQFF. The CDR3 DNA reads as TGCGCCAGTACTGACATAGCGGGGTTGGGTGAGCAGTTCTTC. The whole variable domain, filled in from reference TRBV5-1 and TRBJ2-1, reads KAGVTQTPRYLIKTRGQQVTLSCSPISGHRSVSWYQQTPGQGLQFLFEYFSETQRNKGNFPGRFSGRQFSNSRSEMNVSTLELGDSALYLCASTDIAGLGEQFFGPGTRLTVL.

The rearrangement uses TRBV5-6 and TRBJ1-5; D might be TRBD1 (5 bases). The germline V gene encodes CDR1 SGHDT and CDR2 YYEEEE. V was shortened by 4 bases and J by 5 bases, with 10 bases between the two germline ends. The CDR3 contains 13 residues. The CDR3, as DNA: TGTGCCAGCAGCGGGGCATCGGATCAGCCCCAGCATTTT. Its translation: CASSGASDQPQHF.

The chain is built from TRBV5-4 and TRBJ2-7, with 9 positions matching TRBD1. V was pared by 4 bases and J by 5 bases, with 4 bases of the junction left unmatched. This CDR3 comprises 13 residues. Germline V gene lookup returns CDR1 SGHNT and CDR2 YYREEE (reference sequence). CDR3 loop: CASSRTGAHEQYF. CDR3 sequence (DNA): TGTGCCAGCAGCCGGACAGGGGCCCACGAGCAGTACTTC.

V is TRBV6-1 and J is TRBJ2-7; the D gene is possibly TRBD2 (7 bases). This CDR3 region has 14 residues. Deletions cut 2 bases from V and 3 bases from J, with 11 bases between. From germline, CDR1 is MNHNS and CDR2 SASEGT. CDR3 in amino acids: CASSESGGVYEQYF. DNA for the CDR3: TGTGCCAGCAGTGAATCGGGGGGCGTCTACGAGCAGTACTTC.

This chain joins TRBV30 and TRBJ1-1, with D possibly TRBD1 on 5 matching bases. The V end lost 3 bases, the J end lost 2 bases, and 7 bases lay between the germline ends. From germline, CDR1 is GTSNPN and CDR2 SVGIG (reference sequence). This CDR3 has 12 residues. CDR3 nucleotides: TGTGCCTGGAGGAGGGGAAACACTGAAGCTTTCTTT. Translating it yields CAWRRGNTEAFF.

This sequence joins TRBV18 and TRBJ2-3; D unresolved. The CDR3 loop spans 14 amino acids. Germline-derived CDR1 and CDR2 are KGHSH and LQKENI. The V gene lost 2 bases and the J gene lost 0 bases, with 6 bases spanning the gap. The CDR3 sequence: CASSPARSTDTQYF. The CDR3 nucleotides read TGTGCCAGCTCACCAGCAAGGAGCACAGATACGCAGTATTTT.

The chain uses TRBV30 and TRBJ2-6, with a possible D match to TRBD2 (6 bases). CDR1 is GTSNPN and CDR2 is SVGIG in the germline V gene (reference sequence). Trimming pared 0 bases from V and 0 bases from J, leaving 15 bases between. This CDR3 is 18 amino acids long. The CDR3: CAWSVRGKGNSGANVLTF. CDR3 in DNA: TGTGCCTGGAGTGTACGGGGGAAAGGGAACTCTGGGGCCAACGTCCTGACTTTC. The full variable domain, in which reference TRBV30 and TRBJ2-6 provide the parts outside the CDR3, is SQTIHQWPATLVQPVGSPLSLECTVEGTSNPNLYWYRQAAGRGLQLLFYSVGIGQISSEVPQNLSASRPQDRQFILSSKKLLLSDSGFYLCAWSVRGKGNSGANVLTFGAGSRLTVL.

CDR3 protein: CASSVSAGHPYEQYF. DNA for the CDR3: TGTGCCAGTAGTGTCTCGGCAGGGCACCCCTACGAGCAGTACTTC. The chain combines TRBV19 with TRBJ2-5; a weak D match, TRBD1 (5 bases). The better agreement between TRBJ2-7 and the DNA end casts doubt on the J call. The CDR3 totals 15 residues. Germline lookup yields CDR1 LNHDA and CDR2 SQIVND (reference sequence).

The J gene is TRBJ2-3, the V gene TRBV2; TRBD1 aligns across 7 bases. With 8 bases clipped from V and 1 base from J, the junction kept 6 bases outside the gene matches. Germline V gene lookup returns CDR1 SNHLY and CDR2 FYNNEI. This CDR3 comprises 14 residues. The CDR3 reads CASQQGLGTDTQYF. In DNA, the CDR3 is TGTGCCAGCCAACAGGGGTTGGGCACAGATACGCAGTATTTT.

The V and J genes are TRBV30 and TRBJ1-1; TRBD1 is a possible D gene (5 bases). Trimming left V 5 bases short and J 5 bases short, with 12 bases between. The CDR3 is 12 residues long. Germline lookup yields CDR1 GTSNPN and CDR2 SVGIG (reference sequence). This chain's CDR3 is CAWGHEGTEAFF. In nucleotides, the CDR3 is TGTGCCTGGGGACACGAGGGAACTGAAGCTTTCTTT.

In this sample, this clone turned up a few times. The chain carries TRBV11-3 and TRBJ2-7; a possible D gene is TRBD2 (6 bases). Germline V lookup: CDR1 SGHNT, CDR2 YENEEA. This CDR3 region has 12 residues. V was cut by 5 bases and J by 3 bases, with 8 bases left in between. Here the CDR3 reads CASSPGGYEQYF. In DNA, the CDR3 is TGTGCCAGCAGCCCCGGGGGCTACGAGCAGTACTTC.

The chain uses TRBV7-9 and TRBJ2-1; D not certain. V was cut by 2 bases and J by 8 bases, with 1 base left in between. The CDR3 runs to 10 residues. Looked up from germline, CDR1 is SEHNR and CDR2 is FQNEAQ (reference sequence). The DNA of the CDR3 is TGTGCCAGCAGCTTATATGAGCAGTTCTTC. This sequence encodes CASSLYEQFF.

The rearrangement joins TRBV10-2 to TRBJ2-7; the D gene is possibly TRBD1 (6 bases). V lost 6 bases, J lost 1 base, and 10 bases lay in between. Germline-derived CDR1 and CDR2 are WSHSY and SAAADI. The CDR3 runs to 13 residues. The CDR3 DNA sequence: TGCGCCAGCAGCCCGGGACAATCCTACGAGCAGTACTTC. Protein sequence: CASSPGQSYEQYF.

The gene calls are TRBV19 and TRBJ2-3; D not resolved. The germline V gene encodes CDR1 LNHDA and CDR2 SQIVND (reference sequence). The CDR3 is made up of 14 amino acids. With 1 base removed from V and 6 bases from J, the gap between germline ends came to 11 bases. As DNA, the CDR3 is TGTGCCAGTAGTATAGTCCCCCGCTCGGATACGCAGTATTTT. The encoded protein is CASSIVPRSDTQYF. Full variable domain (missing parts from reference TRBV19 and TRBJ2-3): DGGITQSPKYLFRKEGQNVTLSCEQNLNHDAMYWYRQDPGQGLRLIYYSQIVNDFQKGDIAEGYSVSREKKESFPLTVTSAQKNPTAFYLCASSIVPRSDTQYFGPGTRLTVL.

This clone was recorded only once. The chain has TRBV7-3 and TRBJ2-5, with D perhaps assigned TRBD1 or TRBD2 (6 bases each). With 0 bases removed from V and 1 base from J, the gap between germline ends came to 9 bases. Germline loops: CDR1 SGHTA, CDR2 FQGTGA. The length of the CDR3 is 15 residues. The CDR3 protein is CASSLTGGSQETQYF. The CDR3 coding sequence is TGTGCCAGCAGCTTAACCGGGGGCTCCCAAGAGACCCAGTACTTC.

This chain links TRBV11-3 with TRBJ2-7, with 8 bases fitting TRBD2. Germline V lookup: CDR1 SGHNT, CDR2 YENEEA. CDR3 size: 16 residues. The V and J ends lost 3 bases and 2 bases, in that order; junction bases with no gene match: 9. The CDR3 protein is CASSFYSGTSTYEQYF. Here the CDR3 DNA reads TGTGCCAGCAGCTTTTACTCCGGGACTAGTACCTACGAGCAGTACTTC.

The V gene is TRBV2, the J gene TRBJ1-1, with D possibly TRBD1 on 5 matching bases. The CDR3 is made up of 14 amino acids. The ends were cut back, 5 bases at V and 2 bases at J, with 12 bases in the middle. Germline loops: CDR1 SNHLY, CDR2 FYNNEI. As DNA, the CDR3 is TGTGCCAGCAGTAGGGAGACAGCCAACACTGAAGCTTTCTTT. It codes for CASSRETANTEAFF.

This clone occurred once. V usage is TRBV10-3 and J usage is TRBJ1-2; TRBD1 aligns across 8 bases. Germline V gene data show CDR1 as ENHRY and CDR2 as SYGVKD. V lost 3 bases, J lost 8 bases, and 8 bases stayed unmatched. The CDR3 extends over 14 amino acids. The DNA of the CDR3 is TGTGCCATCAGTGAACCCAGGGGGCAGGTCGGCTACACCTTC. As protein: CAISEPRGQVGYTF.

The chain uses TRBV6-6 and TRBJ2-7; maybe TRBD2 (6 bases). The CDR3 contains 12 residues. V lost 2 bases and J lost 5, with 7 bases in between. Germline V gene sequence: CDR1 MNHNY, CDR2 SVGAGI (reference sequence). The CDR3 nucleotides read TGTGCCAGCAGTTACCGGGGGAACGAGCAGTACTTC. Translating it yields CASSYRGNEQYF.

The chain carries TRBV4-1 and TRBJ2-5; tentatively, D is TRBD2 (6 bases). The germline V gene encodes CDR1 MGHRA and CDR2 YSYEKL. V was pared by 4 bases and J by 5 bases, with 20 bases between. The CDR3 covers 16 residues. The CDR3 DNA reads TGCGCCAGCAGCCGCCGTAACCCCGGGGCGGGGGAGACCCAGTACTTC. This encodes CASSRRNPGAGETQYF.

The chain has TRBV5-4 and TRBJ1-6; 7 nucleotides line up with TRBD1. CDR1 and CDR2 from the germline V gene are SGHNT and YYREEE (reference sequence). The CDR3 consists of 15 residues. V dropped 4 bases and J dropped 4; count of bases not matched to a gene: 5. The CDR3 DNA reads as TGTGCCAGCAGCCCCCGGGGACAGTATAATTCACCCCTCCACTTT. Protein sequence: CASSPRGQYNSPLHF.

J is TRBJ1-4 and V is TRBV19, with D hard to call. CDR1 and CDR2 (germline): LNHDA, SQIVND (reference sequence). This CDR3 region has 15 residues. Trimming stripped 3 bases from V and 10 bases from J, with 18 bases between. DNA for the CDR3: TGTGCCAGTAGTATTGGACCGGATCGAAAGGTAAAACTGTTTTTT. It yields the protein CASSIGPDRKVKLFF.

The chain employs TRBV6-6 and TRBJ1-1; unclear D gene. The CDR3 loop spans 15 amino acids. Trimming shortened V by 2 bases and J by 1 base, and 11 bases separated the two germline ends. Per the germline V gene, CDR1 is MNHNY and CDR2 is SVGAGI (reference sequence). This chain's CDR3 is CASSYGNVGNTEAFF. The CDR3 bases are TGTGCCAGCAGTTACGGTAATGTAGGGAACACTGAAGCTTTCTTT.

The chain employs TRBV5-3 and TRBJ1-5; D gene unclear. TRBV5-3 is an open reading frame, and its role is uncertain. Trimming took off 4 bases at V and 11 bases at J, with 25 bases between the two ends. The CDR3 spans 16 residues. The CDR3: CARSARQVLNTRAQHF. DNA for the CDR3: TGTGCCAGAAGCGCACGACAAGTCCTCAATACTCGGGCCCAGCATTTT.

This chain connects TRBV5-5 to TRBJ2-1; tentative D call: TRBD2 (6 bases). There are 14 residues in the CDR3. V lost 3 bases, J lost 5 bases, and 12 bases lay in between. Germline values: CDR1 SGHKS, CDR2 YYEKEE (reference sequence). The CDR3 region is CASSWTGVNNEQFF. CDR3 sequence (DNA): TGTGCCAGCAGCTGGACGGGGGTGAACAATGAGCAGTTCTTC.

V is TRBV5-5 and J is TRBJ2-2; D might be TRBD2 (6 bases). The CDR3 loop spans 13 amino acids. Germline V gene lookup returns CDR1 SGHKS and CDR2 YYEKEE (reference sequence). V was trimmed by 8 bases and J by 6 bases, leaving 14 bases between them. The CDR3 sequence is CASRSAGPGELFF. CDR3 in DNA: TGTGCCAGTCGGTCTGCGGGGCCCGGGGAGCTGTTTTTT.

The chain employs TRBV4-1 and TRBJ1-1; D perhaps matches TRBD1 (5 bases). V was trimmed by 7 bases and J by 1 base, leaving 22 bases between them. CDR1 is MGHRA and CDR2 is YSYEKL in the germline V gene. This CDR3 is 17 amino acids long. CDR3 amino acids: CASTLSDGGRTNTEAFF. In DNA, the CDR3 is TGCGCCAGCACCCTTTCCGACGGGGGAAGAACGAACACTGAAGCTTTCTTT.

The chain uses TRBV7-2 and TRBJ2-7; D gene uncertain. Germline V gene lookup returns CDR1 SGHTA and CDR2 FQGNSA. The CDR3 totals 12 residues. Trimming shortened V by 5 bases and J by 3 bases, and 8 bases separated the two germline ends. The CDR3 DNA reads TGTGCCAGCAGCCCAACCAACTACGAGCAGTACTTC. Protein product: CASSPTNYEQYF.

The CDR3 region is CASSFPLAGGTDTQYF. CDR3 DNA sequence: TGTGCCAGCAGCTTTCCTCTAGCGGGGGGCACAGATACGCAGTATTTT. The V gene is TRBV7-7, the J gene TRBJ2-3, with TRBD2 matching over 10 bases. V trimming: 3 bases; J trimming: 1 base; junction bases outside the gene matches: 4. The CDR3 covers 16 residues. CDR1 SSHAT and CDR2 FNYEAQ come from the germline V gene (reference sequence).

The chain combines TRBV7-9 with TRBJ2-5, with D unresolved. Trimming took 5 bases from V and 0 from J, leaving 7 bases between them. Germline V gives CDR1 SEHNR, CDR2 FQNEAQ (reference sequence). The CDR3 totals 13 residues. The CDR3 coding sequence is TGTGCCAGCAGCAAAGGCAACCAAGAGACCCAGTACTTC. Its translation is CASSKGNQETQYF.